This T cell receptor beta chain was sequenced during a study of blood T cells in healthy people across ages. The study, taken as a whole, reports: Possibly confounding the expanded clonotype changes was the fact that donor CMV status was unknown. Naive CD4+ cells and diversity were both higher in long-lived donors than in aged donors.

Sample-barcoded 5' priming and a J-beta primer mix drove a second PCR of roughly 7 to 11 cycles. TCRdb fed the 5' RACE reads into MiXCR, producing one record per CDR3 protein. The sample has approximately 940,000 distinct CDR3 sequences, 40% to 60% seen once; the top ten hold 13%. The sample holds a few counts of this clonotype. Its target is not known. This receptor was obtained from a man aged 25 to 45 in good health. The sample consisted of blood.

The CDR3 nucleotides read TGTGCCAGCAGTTTTATCGGGCAGTCCGGCTACGAGCAGTACTTC. It is translated as CASSFIGQSGYEQYF. This chain connects TRBV12-3 or TRBV12-4 to TRBJ2-7; D ambiguous. This CDR3 has 15 amino acids. Trimming took 3 bases from V and 3 from J, leaving 15 bases between them.